The rows below give T cell receptor beta chains drawn from one sample of a study of Graves' ophthalmopathy and Graves' hyperthyroidism. TCRdb analysed the multiplex PCR reads with MiXCR anew, one entry per CDR3 protein. The table records 650,000 to 900,000 distinct CDR3 sequences, roughly 40% of them present only once. Sequencing used peripheral blood. The receptors here all came from an adult man with Graves' ophthalmopathy. CDR3s include the opening cysteine and the closing phenylalanine or tryptophan. A D gene is named only where the DNA matches it firmly. Some rows have no size entry. The others give once, few or many, or a class for an expanded clone.

j_call: TRBJ1-2
d_call: NA
v_call: TRBV20-1
cdr3_length: 14
clone_size: NA
cdr3_nt: TGCAGTGCTAGAGATACCTCCACGAGCTATGGCTACACCTTC
cdr3_aa: CSARDTSTSYGYTF

j_call: TRBJ2-2
d_call: TRBD2
v_call: TRBV7-9
cdr3_length: 19
clone_size: NA
cdr3_nt: TGTGCCAGCAGCACCCGCCCCGGACTAGCGAGGATGCACACCGGGGAGCTGTTTTTT
cdr3_aa: CASSTRPGLARMHTGELFF

j_call: TRBJ2-7
d_call: NA
v_call: TRBV20-1
cdr3_length: 13
clone_size: many
cdr3_nt: TGCAGTGCCAGAGAGACGGGGGAGTGGGAGCAGTACTTC
cdr3_aa: CSARETGEWEQYF

j_call: TRBJ1-1
d_call: NA
v_call: TRBV7-9
cdr3_length: 13
clone_size: NA
cdr3_nt: TGTGCCAGCAGCTTAACAGGGACGGCTGAAGCTTTCTTT
cdr3_aa: CASSLTGTAEAFF

j_call: TRBJ2-2
d_call: NA
v_call: TRBV5-1
cdr3_length: 14
clone_size: many
cdr3_nt: TGCGCCAGCAGCTTGTGGAGTGGCACCGGGGAGCTGTTTTTT
cdr3_aa: CASSLWSGTGELFF

j_call: TRBJ1-1
d_call: NA
v_call: TRBV20-1
cdr3_length: 15
clone_size: NA
cdr3_nt: TGCAGTGCTAGTGTCCCTGGGAGGGCGAACACTGAAGCTTTCTTT
cdr3_aa: CSASVPGRANTEAFF

j_call: TRBJ1-6
d_call: TRBD1
v_call: TRBV10-3
cdr3_length: 14
clone_size: many
cdr3_nt: TGTGCCAGCAGTTACGACAGGGGTGGGTCACCCCTCCACTTT
cdr3_aa: CASSYDRGGSPLHF

j_call: TRBJ1-1
d_call: NA
v_call: TRBV19
cdr3_length: 17
clone_size: NA
cdr3_nt: TGTGCCAGTACCTTCAGCGGGCTGGGGGACATGAACACTGAAGCTTTCTTT
cdr3_aa: CASTFSGLGDMNTEAFF

j_call: TRBJ2-5
d_call: TRBD2
v_call: TRBV25-1
cdr3_length: 16
clone_size: few
cdr3_nt: TGTGCCAGCAGCTTAAGCGGACTAGCGGGAGAAGAGACCCAGTACTTC
cdr3_aa: CASSLSGLAGEETQYF

j_call: TRBJ1-2
d_call: NA
v_call: TRBV25-1
cdr3_length: 11
clone_size: NA
cdr3_nt: TGTGCCAGCGCTGGGACCTATGGCTACACCTTC
cdr3_aa: CASAGTYGYTF

j_call: TRBJ1-1
d_call: NA
v_call: TRBV10-3
cdr3_length: 16
clone_size: once
cdr3_nt: TGTGCCATCAGTGAGAAGGAGCCAGGGACGAACACTGAAGCTTTCTTT
cdr3_aa: CAISEKEPGTNTEAFF

j_call: TRBJ2-7
d_call: NA
v_call: TRBV11-1
cdr3_length: 14
clone_size: NA
cdr3_nt: TGTGCCAGCTCACACTGGGACATTGCCTACGAGCAGTACTTC
cdr3_aa: CASSHWDIAYEQYF

j_call: TRBJ2-5
d_call: NA
v_call: TRBV7-9
cdr3_length: 19
clone_size: NA
cdr3_nt: TGTGCCAGCAGCCCCAAGTGGGGTAAGAGGGCCGCCATTCAAGAGACCCAGTACTTC
cdr3_aa: CASSPKWGKRAAIQETQYF

j_call: TRBJ2-6
d_call: TRBD2
v_call: TRBV7-9
cdr3_length: 15
clone_size: many
cdr3_nt: TGTGCCAGCAGCCCGGGACTAACCGGGGCCAACGTCCTGACTTTC
cdr3_aa: CASSPGLTGANVLTF

j_call: TRBJ2-2
d_call: TRBD2
v_call: TRBV7-9
cdr3_length: 18
clone_size: NA
cdr3_nt: TGTGCCAGCAGCGGAATCTCTAGCGGGAGTTTTGCGACCGGGGAGCTGTTTTTT
cdr3_aa: CASSGISSGSFATGELFF

j_call: TRBJ1-5
d_call: NA
v_call: TRBV4-1
cdr3_length: 13
clone_size: few
cdr3_nt: TGCGCCAGCACTCCGGGGTTGGGTCAGCCCCAGCATTTT
cdr3_aa: CASTPGLGQPQHF

j_call: TRBJ2-5
d_call: NA
v_call: TRBV11-2
cdr3_length: 13
clone_size: NA
cdr3_nt: TGTGCCAGCAGCCATATTCGACAAGAGACCCAGTACTTC
cdr3_aa: CASSHIRQETQYF

j_call: TRBJ1-1
d_call: NA
v_call: TRBV10-3
cdr3_length: 15
clone_size: NA
cdr3_nt: TGTGCCAGCAGTGAACTTCAGGGACGGCCCCTCCGAGCTTTCTTT
cdr3_aa: CASSELQGRPLRAFF

j_call: TRBJ2-6
d_call: TRBD1
v_call: TRBV19
cdr3_length: 13
clone_size: few
cdr3_nt: TGTGCCAGTAGCCCGGACAGGGCGAACGTCCTGACTTTC
cdr3_aa: CASSPDRANVLTF

j_call: TRBJ1-2
d_call: NA
v_call: TRBV20-1
cdr3_length: 14
clone_size: NA
cdr3_nt: TGCAGTGCTAGAGATAATACAGTTAACTATGGCTACACCTTC
cdr3_aa: CSARDNTVNYGYTF

j_call: TRBJ1-5
d_call: TRBD1
v_call: TRBV2
cdr3_length: 14
clone_size: few
cdr3_nt: TGTGCCAGCAGTACAGGGGTATTCAATCAGCCCCAGCATTTT
cdr3_aa: CASSTGVFNQPQHF

j_call: TRBJ1-5
d_call: NA
v_call: TRBV24-1
cdr3_length: 16
clone_size: NA
cdr3_nt: TGTGCCACCAGTAGTATATGGACAGATAGCAATCAGCCCCAGCATTTT
cdr3_aa: CATSSIWTDSNQPQHF

j_call: TRBJ1-5
d_call: NA
v_call: TRBV20-1
cdr3_length: 15
clone_size: NA
cdr3_nt: TGCAGTGCTAGAGATACTCTAGGGTCTCGGCAGCCCCAGCATTTT
cdr3_aa: CSARDTLGSRQPQHF

j_call: TRBJ2-5
d_call: NA
v_call: TRBV12-3/TRBV12-4
cdr3_length: 15
clone_size: NA
cdr3_nt: TGTGCCAGCAGTTTACGGGGTTCGGACAAAGAGACCCAGTACTTC
cdr3_aa: CASSLRGSDKETQYF

j_call: TRBJ2-7
d_call: TRBD1
v_call: TRBV10-1
cdr3_length: 16
clone_size: few
cdr3_nt: TGTGCCAGCTCACAGACACAGGGGGCTGAGCTCTACGAGCAGTACTTC
cdr3_aa: CASSQTQGAELYEQYF

j_call: TRBJ2-7
d_call: NA
v_call: TRBV7-2
cdr3_length: 14
clone_size: many
cdr3_nt: TGTGCCAGCAGCCCGAGGCACGGGTCCTACGAGCAGTACTTC
cdr3_aa: CASSPRHGSYEQYF

j_call: TRBJ1-1
d_call: TRBD1
v_call: TRBV7-9
cdr3_length: 14
clone_size: NA
cdr3_nt: TGTGCCAGCAGCCAAGGGACAGGGTTGGCTGAAGCTTTCTTT
cdr3_aa: CASSQGTGLAEAFF

j_call: TRBJ2-7
d_call: TRBD1
v_call: TRBV7-3
cdr3_length: 16
clone_size: NA
cdr3_nt: TGTGCCAGCAGCCAACGGACAGGAGGCGCCGTCTGCGAGCAGTACTTC
cdr3_aa: CASSQRTGGAVCEQYF

j_call: TRBJ1-2
d_call: NA
v_call: TRBV7-9
cdr3_length: 14
clone_size: NA
cdr3_nt: TGTGCCAGCAGCTTAGGAGGGGAGGGATATGGCTACACCTTC
cdr3_aa: CASSLGGEGYGYTF

j_call: TRBJ1-6
d_call: NA
v_call: TRBV9
cdr3_length: 15
clone_size: NA
cdr3_nt: TGTGCCAGCAGCGTAGACGGGAAGAATAATTCACCCCTCCACTTT
cdr3_aa: CASSVDGKNNSPLHF

j_call: TRBJ1-4
d_call: NA
v_call: TRBV12-3/TRBV12-4
cdr3_length: 14
clone_size: NA
cdr3_nt: TGTGCCAGCAGTTCGGGGGGGACGAATGAAAAACTGTTTTTT
cdr3_aa: CASSSGGTNEKLFF

j_call: TRBJ2-7
d_call: TRBD2
v_call: TRBV7-9
cdr3_length: 15
clone_size: NA
cdr3_nt: TGTGCCAGCAGCTTAGTTGCGACTAGCGGCTACGAGCAGTACTTC
cdr3_aa: CASSLVATSGYEQYF

j_call: TRBJ2-5
d_call: TRBD2
v_call: TRBV5-1
cdr3_length: 13
clone_size: once
cdr3_nt: TGCGCCAGCAGCTCCCTCGGGGGGGAGACCCAGTACTTC
cdr3_aa: CASSSLGGETQYF

j_call: TRBJ2-5
d_call: TRBD2
v_call: TRBV10-3
cdr3_length: 16
clone_size: NA
cdr3_nt: TGTGCCAGCAGGGGTTTCGGACTAGCGGGAGATGAGACCCAGTACTTC
cdr3_aa: CASRGFGLAGDETQYF

j_call: TRBJ1-1
d_call: NA
v_call: TRBV25-1
cdr3_length: 14
clone_size: NA
cdr3_nt: TGTGCCAGCCAAGCCCGAAGGGGAAACACTGAAGCTTTCTTT
cdr3_aa: CASQARRGNTEAFF

j_call: TRBJ1-4
d_call: NA
v_call: TRBV7-3
cdr3_length: 12
clone_size: NA
cdr3_nt: TGTGCCAGCAGCCAGATAGGGGAAAAACTGTTTTTT
cdr3_aa: CASSQIGEKLFF

j_call: TRBJ2-5
d_call: TRBD2
v_call: TRBV2
cdr3_length: 15
clone_size: NA
cdr3_nt: TGTGCCAGCACCTCTGGCGGGGGGGCCGGGGAGACCCAGTACTTC
cdr3_aa: CASTSGGGAGETQYF

j_call: TRBJ1-1
d_call: NA
v_call: TRBV7-9
cdr3_length: 14
clone_size: many
cdr3_nt: TGTGCCAGCGCCTTGGGTGCCGTGAACACTGAAGCTTTCTTT
cdr3_aa: CASALGAVNTEAFF

j_call: TRBJ2-7
d_call: NA
v_call: TRBV15
cdr3_length: 14
clone_size: NA
cdr3_nt: TGTGCCAGCAGCTCAAAACTTACATCCTACGAGCAGTACTTC
cdr3_aa: CASSSKLTSYEQYF

j_call: TRBJ2-5
d_call: NA
v_call: TRBV7-9
cdr3_length: 14
clone_size: NA
cdr3_nt: TGTGCCAGCAGTTTAGCCGTGCCTGGAGAGACCCAGTACTTC
cdr3_aa: CASSLAVPGETQYF

j_call: TRBJ1-1
d_call: NA
v_call: TRBV10-3
cdr3_length: 14
clone_size: few
cdr3_nt: TGTGCCATCAGTGGGACGGGGCTGAACACTGAAGCTTTCTTT
cdr3_aa: CAISGTGLNTEAFF

j_call: TRBJ2-7
d_call: TRBD1
v_call: TRBV13
cdr3_length: 14
clone_size: few
cdr3_nt: TGTGCCAGCAGCCTCGGGGACAGCGCCTACGAGCAGTACTTC
cdr3_aa: CASSLGDSAYEQYF

j_call: TRBJ2-5
d_call: NA
v_call: TRBV7-2
cdr3_length: 17
clone_size: many
cdr3_nt: TGTGCCAGCAGCTTAGCGCGTAGGGGGGGCCTTCAAGAGACCCAGTACTTC
cdr3_aa: CASSLARRGGLQETQYF

j_call: TRBJ1-2
d_call: NA
v_call: TRBV25-1
cdr3_length: 16
clone_size: NA
cdr3_nt: TGTGCCAGCAATGAGACGACAGCGCCAGGTTACTATGGCTACACCTTC
cdr3_aa: CASNETTAPGYYGYTF

j_call: TRBJ1-4
d_call: NA
v_call: TRBV5-1
cdr3_length: 14
clone_size: NA
cdr3_nt: TGCGCCAGCAGACGACAGGATTCTAATGAAAAACTGTTTTTT
cdr3_aa: CASRRQDSNEKLFF

j_call: TRBJ1-4
d_call: NA
v_call: TRBV2
cdr3_length: 17
clone_size: NA
cdr3_nt: TGTGTCAGCAGGAAACTAGCGGGAACAACAACTAATGAAAAACTGTTTTTT
cdr3_aa: CVSRKLAGTTTNEKLFF

j_call: TRBJ1-2
d_call: TRBD1
v_call: TRBV10-1
cdr3_length: 16
clone_size: many
cdr3_nt: TGCGCCAGCAGTGCCCTCGACAGGGGGCGCAACTATGGCTACACCTTC
cdr3_aa: CASSALDRGRNYGYTF

j_call: TRBJ1-1
d_call: TRBD1
v_call: TRBV9
cdr3_length: 15
clone_size: few
cdr3_nt: TGTGCCAGCAGCGTAGGGGCGCAGGGGGACACTGAAGCTTTCTTT
cdr3_aa: CASSVGAQGDTEAFF

j_call: TRBJ1-1
d_call: NA
v_call: TRBV7-9
cdr3_length: 14
clone_size: few
cdr3_nt: TGTGCCAGCAGCGTAGGGGGACCCGCCACTGAAGCTTTCTTT
cdr3_aa: CASSVGGPATEAFF

j_call: TRBJ2-7
d_call: NA
v_call: TRBV19
cdr3_length: 14
clone_size: many
cdr3_nt: TGTGCCAGTAGTACCGCGACAGGGAGGAACGAGCAGTACTTC
cdr3_aa: CASSTATGRNEQYF

j_call: TRBJ1-1
d_call: NA
v_call: TRBV12-3/TRBV12-4
cdr3_length: 13
clone_size: many
cdr3_nt: TGTGCCAGCACCCCACAGAGGAACACTGAAGCTTTCTTT
cdr3_aa: CASTPQRNTEAFF

j_call: TRBJ1-6
d_call: NA
v_call: TRBV25-1
cdr3_length: 15
clone_size: few
cdr3_nt: TGTGCCAGCAGTCTCACCACTGGGAGAAATTCACCCCTCCACTTT
cdr3_aa: CASSLTTGRNSPLHF

j_call: TRBJ2-5
d_call: TRBD2
v_call: TRBV20-1
cdr3_length: 16
clone_size: NA
cdr3_nt: TGCAGTGCGACTCGTTCGGGACCCCGGGGGGGTGAGACCCAGTACTTC
cdr3_aa: CSATRSGPRGGETQYF

j_call: TRBJ2-2
d_call: NA
v_call: TRBV20-1
cdr3_length: 13
clone_size: few
cdr3_nt: TGCAGTGCTAGGGGACAAAACACCGGGGAGCTGTTTTTT
cdr3_aa: CSARGQNTGELFF

j_call: TRBJ2-7
d_call: NA
v_call: TRBV29-1
cdr3_length: 14
clone_size: many
cdr3_nt: TGCAGCGGACAGGAAGGGACGGGACCCTACGAGCAGTACTTC
cdr3_aa: CSGQEGTGPYEQYF

j_call: TRBJ1-1
d_call: TRBD1
v_call: TRBV7-8
cdr3_length: 14
clone_size: NA
cdr3_nt: TGTGCCAGCGGGAGACAGGGGAGGCCCACTGAAGCTTTCTTT
cdr3_aa: CASGRQGRPTEAFF